The source of this TCR beta chain is a study of cytomegalovirus exposure and HLA in healthy donors. As to this clone: Its antigen remains unidentified.

This CDR3 has 12 residues. Trimming left V 5 bases short and J 1 base short, with 6 bases between. It was with 60 Vbeta and 13 Jbeta primers that the PCR ran. Produced via immunoSEQ multiplex PCR; TCRdb's table is partial and in-frame only. Among fewer than 200,000 clones listed, 70% to 80% were seen once. Study findings and constraints: Other equally common chains were less clonally expanded than HLA-associated TCR beta chains, a later analysis showed.

The rearrangement uses TRBV5-3 and TRBJ1-1, with D uncertain. TRBV5-3 is identified as an open reading frame with a role that is uncertain. The receptor was isolated from a man between 60 and 75 years old in good health and CMV-seronegative. The sequenced material came from PBMCs. CDR3 bases: TGTGCCAGAAGGCCTACGAACACTGAAGCTTTCTTT. This codes for CARRPTNTEAFF.